Listed here are 5 T cell receptor beta chains from one sample, sequenced in a study of blood T cells in healthy people across ages. PCR was performed a second time for 7 to 11 cycles using a sample-barcoded 5' primer and a J-beta primer mix. Via MiXCR, TCRdb re-called the 5' RACE reads, giving one row per CDR3 protein. Altogether hundreds of thousands of distinct CDR3 sequences are present, approximately 30% being singletons, with the ten largest covering 15% to 19%. The sequencing input was blood. Receptors originate from an elderly woman in good health.

About this clonotype: The junction shows a germline mismatch at one end, possibly a read error. This chain connects TRBV6-1 to TRBJ1-2; TRBD1 agrees at 10 bases. Germline V gene sequence: CDR1 MNHNS, CDR2 SASEGT. CDR3 size: 17 residues. CDR3 coding DNA: TGTGCCAGCAGTCCGCAGACAGGGGGCCTTAAGCTACATGGCTACATCTTC. Translation gives CASSPQTGGLKLHGYIF.

Many counts were recorded for this clonotype. J is TRBJ2-7 and V is TRBV7-9, with D possibly TRBD2 on 7 matching bases. Trimming shortened V by 2 bases and J by 1 base, and 12 bases separated the two germline ends. Looked up from germline, CDR1 is SEHNR and CDR2 is FQNEAQ (reference sequence). The CDR3 is 15 residues long. The CDR3 DNA is TGTGCCAGCAGCTTATACAGGGAGGGGTCCTACGAGCAGTACTTC. Translation gives CASSLYREGSYEQYF.

The chain combines TRBV30 with TRBJ1-2, with D unclear. V gave up 1 base and J gave up 8 bases, with 11 bases separating them. Germline CDR1 GTSNPN, CDR2 SVGIG (reference sequence). This CDR3 region has 12 residues. CDR3 in DNA: TGTGCCTGGAGTGGACGGTCTGAGGGCTACACCTTC. Its protein product is CAWSGRSEGYTF.

The chain links TRBV29-1 to TRBJ1-1, with 9 bases fitting TRBD1. Unmatched junction bases numbered 7, after V lost 7 bases and J lost 4 bases. The CDR3 has 13 residues. Germline V gene lookup returns CDR1 SQVTM and CDR2 ANQGSEA. The CDR3 DNA reads TGCAGCGCTGACGGACAGGGGACCACTGAAGCTTTCTTT. It specifies CSADGQGTTEAFF.

The rearrangement uses TRBV6-2 or TRBV6-3 and TRBJ2-1, with a weak D call TRBD2 (7 bases). The V gene lost 6 bases and the J gene lost 6 bases, with 12 bases spanning the gap. The CDR3 totals 13 residues. Germline CDR1 and CDR2: MNHEY and SVGEGT. The CDR3 DNA is TGTGCCAGCAGAGGGGGAGGGATCAATGAGCAGTTCTTC. As protein: CASRGGGINEQFF.